This T cell receptor (beta chain) was documented in a study of human T cells and chemical hapten exposure. The CDR3 is 15 amino acids. Trimming took 3 bases from V and 5 from J; bases not matched to a gene: 5. Germline CDR1 LNHNV, CDR2 YYDKDF (reference sequence). This clonotype occurred many times. Time point of the sample: pre-sensitization, week 0. The sample's treatment: therapeutic diphenylcyclopropenone sensitization with weekly scalp DPC. TCRdb re-analysed the RACE reads in MiXCR, keeping a single row per CDR3 protein. The data show 350,000 to 400,000 distinct CDR3 sequences, 4% to 6% seen once.

The V gene is TRBV15, the J gene TRBJ1-4; 8 bases fit TRBD1. The TCR comes from a woman aged 50 to 60 with alopecia areata. Some clones in this sample may be carry-over from other donors' samples. The source material was whole blood, sampled in connection with sensitization to the hapten diphenylcyclopropenone (DPC). CDR3 loop: CATSSDRGVNEKLFF. The CDR3 DNA reads TGTGCCACCAGCAGTGACAGGGGCGTCAATGAAAAACTGTTTTTT.